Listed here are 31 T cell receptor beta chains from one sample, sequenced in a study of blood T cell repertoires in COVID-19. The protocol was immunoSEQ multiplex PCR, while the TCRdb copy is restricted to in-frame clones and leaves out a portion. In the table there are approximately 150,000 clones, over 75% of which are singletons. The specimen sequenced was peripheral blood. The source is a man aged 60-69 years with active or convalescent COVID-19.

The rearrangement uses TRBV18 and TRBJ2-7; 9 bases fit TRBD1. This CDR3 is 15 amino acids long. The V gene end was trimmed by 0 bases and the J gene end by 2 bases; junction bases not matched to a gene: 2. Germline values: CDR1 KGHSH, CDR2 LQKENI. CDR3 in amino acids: CASSPPGQGTYEQYF. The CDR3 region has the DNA TGTGCCAGCTCACCACCGGGACAGGGAACCTACGAGCAGTACTTC.

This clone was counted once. The CDR3 spells CASSSTGTGETQYF. For the CDR3, the DNA is TGCGCCAGCAGCAGTACCGGGACAGGAGAGACCCAGTACTTC. This rearrangement joins TRBV4-1 to TRBJ2-5, with 8 bases matching TRBD1. Trimming at V came to 5 bases and at J to 4 bases, leaving 6 bases not matched to a gene. The germline V gene has CDR1 MGHRA and CDR2 YSYEKL. The CDR3 length is 14 residues.

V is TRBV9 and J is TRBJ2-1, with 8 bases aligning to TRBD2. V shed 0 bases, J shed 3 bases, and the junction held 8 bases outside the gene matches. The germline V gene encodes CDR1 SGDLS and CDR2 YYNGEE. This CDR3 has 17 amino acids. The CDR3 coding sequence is TGTGCCAGCAGCGTAGGCGTAGCGGGACGAATCTACAATGAGCAGTTCTTC. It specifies CASSVGVAGRIYNEQFF. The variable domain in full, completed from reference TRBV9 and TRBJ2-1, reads DSGVTQTPKHLITATGQRVTLRCSPRSGDLSVYWYQQSLDQGLQFLIQYYNGEERAKGNILERFSAQQFPDLHSELNLSSLELGDSALYFCASSVGVAGRIYNEQFFGPGTRLTVL.

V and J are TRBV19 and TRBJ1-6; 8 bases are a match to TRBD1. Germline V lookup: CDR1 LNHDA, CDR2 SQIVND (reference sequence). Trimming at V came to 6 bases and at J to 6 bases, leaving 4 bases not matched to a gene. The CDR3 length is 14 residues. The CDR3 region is CASRQQGGNSPLHF. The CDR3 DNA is TGTGCCAGTAGGCAACAGGGGGGTAATTCACCCCTCCACTTT.

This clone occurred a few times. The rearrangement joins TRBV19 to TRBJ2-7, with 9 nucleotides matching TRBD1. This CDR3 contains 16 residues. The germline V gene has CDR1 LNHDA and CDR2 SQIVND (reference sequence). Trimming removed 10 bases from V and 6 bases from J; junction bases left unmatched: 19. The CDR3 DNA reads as TGTGCCAAAGCAACCCACACCGGGACAGGGCCGGCCGAGCAGTACTTC. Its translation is CAKATHTGTGPAEQYF.

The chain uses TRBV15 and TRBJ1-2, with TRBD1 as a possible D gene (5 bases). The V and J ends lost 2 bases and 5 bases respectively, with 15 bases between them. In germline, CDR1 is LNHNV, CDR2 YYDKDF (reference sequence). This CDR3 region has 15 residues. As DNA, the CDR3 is TGTGCCACCAGCAGAAGCGGGACCTTAAGATATGGCTACACCTTC. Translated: CATSRSGTLRYGYTF. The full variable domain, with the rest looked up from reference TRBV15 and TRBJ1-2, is DAMVIQNPRYQVTQFGKPVTLSCSQTLNHNVMYWYQQKSSQAPKLLFHYYDKDFNNEADTPDNFQSRRPNTSFCFLDIRSPGLGDTAMYLCATSRSGTLRYGYTFGSGTRLTVV.

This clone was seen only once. CDR3 sequence (DNA): TGTGCCAGCAGCTTAGCGGGACAAGAAGGTCAGCCCCAGCATTTT. It encodes CASSLAGQEGQPQHF. The chain uses TRBV7-9 and TRBJ1-5, with a weak D call TRBD1 (6 bases). Germline CDR1 SEHNR, CDR2 FQNEAQ (reference sequence). V was clipped by 0 bases and J by 6 bases, with 12 bases between them. The CDR3 totals 15 residues.

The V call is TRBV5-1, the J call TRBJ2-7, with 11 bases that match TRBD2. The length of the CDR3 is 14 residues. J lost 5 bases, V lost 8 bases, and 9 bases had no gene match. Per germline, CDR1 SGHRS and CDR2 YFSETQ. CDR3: CASSLAGEPHEQYF. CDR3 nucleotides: TGCGCCAGTTCACTAGCGGGAGAACCCCACGAGCAGTACTTC.

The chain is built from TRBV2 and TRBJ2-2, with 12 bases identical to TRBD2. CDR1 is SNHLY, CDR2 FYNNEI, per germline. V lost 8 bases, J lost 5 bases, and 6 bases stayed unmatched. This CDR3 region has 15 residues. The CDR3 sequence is CASHYLAGGTGELFF. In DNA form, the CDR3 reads TGTGCCAGCCACTATCTAGCGGGGGGGACCGGGGAGCTGTTTTTT.

Here the CDR3 reads CASSLRRVTLYGYTF. CDR3 nucleotides: TGTGCCAGCAGCTTGAGGCGGGTTACGTTGTATGGCTACACCTTC. V gene TRBV5-8 combines with J gene TRBJ1-2; no definite D call. The CDR3 contains 15 residues. V lost 1 base, J lost 5 bases, and 15 bases lay in between. Germline V gives CDR1 SGHTS, CDR2 YDEGEE.

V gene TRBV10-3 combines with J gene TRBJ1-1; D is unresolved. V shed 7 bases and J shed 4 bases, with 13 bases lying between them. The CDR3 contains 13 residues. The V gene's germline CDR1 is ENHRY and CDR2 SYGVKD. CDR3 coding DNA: TGTGCCATCAAAGAGGGCCCGAGCACTGAAGCTTTCTTT. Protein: CAIKEGPSTEAFF.

CDR3 in amino acids: CASSSGTSGQETQYF. The DNA for the CDR3 is TGTGCCAGCAGCTCTGGGACTAGCGGTCAAGAGACCCAGTACTTC. The rearrangement links TRBV9 to TRBJ2-5; the match to TRBD2 covers 11 bases. Per germline, CDR1 SGDLS and CDR2 YYNGEE. V trimming: 4 bases; J trimming: 2 bases; junction bases outside the gene matches: 4. The CDR3 has 15 amino acids.

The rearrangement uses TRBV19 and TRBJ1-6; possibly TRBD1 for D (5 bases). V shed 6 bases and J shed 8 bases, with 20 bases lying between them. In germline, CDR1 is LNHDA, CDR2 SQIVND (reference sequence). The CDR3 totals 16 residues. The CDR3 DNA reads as TGTGCCAGTAGGTTGCGGGGACGGAGAGCTGATTCACCCCTCCACTTT. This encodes CASRLRGRRADSPLHF.

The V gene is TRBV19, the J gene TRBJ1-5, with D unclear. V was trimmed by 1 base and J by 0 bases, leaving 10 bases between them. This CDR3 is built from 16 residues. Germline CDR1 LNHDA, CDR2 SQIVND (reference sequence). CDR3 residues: CASSIGGTYSNQPQHF. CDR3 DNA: TGTGCCAGTAGTATAGGAGGCACCTATAGCAATCAGCCCCAGCATTTT.

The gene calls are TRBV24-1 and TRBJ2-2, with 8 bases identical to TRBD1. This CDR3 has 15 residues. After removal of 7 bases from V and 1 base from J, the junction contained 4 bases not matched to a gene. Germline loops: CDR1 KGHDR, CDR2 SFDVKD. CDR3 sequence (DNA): TGTGCCACCAGGACTACAGGGGGGAACACCGGGGAGCTGTTTTTT. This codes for CATRTTGGNTGELFF.

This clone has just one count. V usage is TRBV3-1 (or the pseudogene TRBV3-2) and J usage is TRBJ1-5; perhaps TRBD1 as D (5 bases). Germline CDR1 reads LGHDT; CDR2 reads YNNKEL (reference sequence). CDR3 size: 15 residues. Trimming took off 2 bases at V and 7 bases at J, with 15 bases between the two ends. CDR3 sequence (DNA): TGTGCCAGCAGCCAAAACAGGAGGGTCGGGCAGCCCCAGCATTTT. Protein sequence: CASSQNRRVGQPQHF.

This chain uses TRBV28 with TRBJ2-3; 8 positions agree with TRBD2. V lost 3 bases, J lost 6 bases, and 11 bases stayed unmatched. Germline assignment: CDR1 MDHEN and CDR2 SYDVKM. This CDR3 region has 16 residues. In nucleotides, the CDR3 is TGTGCCAGCAGTTTGGCCGGGGGGGGACTGGTGGATACGCAGTATTTT. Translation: CASSLAGGGLVDTQYF.

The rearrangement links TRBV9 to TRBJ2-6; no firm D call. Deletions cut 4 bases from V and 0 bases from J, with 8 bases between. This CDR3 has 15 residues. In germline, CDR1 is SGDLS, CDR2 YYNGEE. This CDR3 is CASSPPSSGANVLTF. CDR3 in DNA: TGTGCCAGCAGCCCCCCCTCCTCTGGGGCCAACGTCCTGACTTTC.

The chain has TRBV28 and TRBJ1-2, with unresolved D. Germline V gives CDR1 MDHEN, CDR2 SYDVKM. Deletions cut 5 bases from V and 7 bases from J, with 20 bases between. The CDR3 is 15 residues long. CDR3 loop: CASSEVNGSPPGYTF. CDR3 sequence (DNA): TGTGCCAGCAGTGAGGTGAATGGTTCGCCCCCTGGCTACACCTTC.

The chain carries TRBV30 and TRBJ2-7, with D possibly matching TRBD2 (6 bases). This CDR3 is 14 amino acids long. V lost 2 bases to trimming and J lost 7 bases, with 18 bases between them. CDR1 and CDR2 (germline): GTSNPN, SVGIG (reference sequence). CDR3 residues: CAWSKWPPSGEQYF. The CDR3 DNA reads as TGTGCCTGGAGTAAATGGCCTCCCAGCGGGGAGCAGTACTTC. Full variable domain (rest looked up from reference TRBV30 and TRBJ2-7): SQTIHQWPATLVQPVGSPLSLECTVEGTSNPNLYWYRQAAGRGLQLLFYSVGIGQISSEVPQNLSASRPQDRQFILSSKKLLLSDSGFYLCAWSKWPPSGEQYFGPGTRLTVT.

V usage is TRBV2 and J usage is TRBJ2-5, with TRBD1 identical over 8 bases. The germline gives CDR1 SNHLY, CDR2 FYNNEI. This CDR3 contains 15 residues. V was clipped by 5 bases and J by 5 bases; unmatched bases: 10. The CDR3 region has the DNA TGTGCCAGCAGTCTAGCCAGGGGGCTCGGGGAGACCCAGTACTTC. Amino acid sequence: CASSLARGLGETQYF.

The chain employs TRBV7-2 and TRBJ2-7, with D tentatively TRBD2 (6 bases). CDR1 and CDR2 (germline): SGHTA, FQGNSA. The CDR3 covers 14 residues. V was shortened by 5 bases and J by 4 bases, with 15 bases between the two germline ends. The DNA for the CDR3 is TGTGCCAGCAGCCCCTCCGGACTAAATTACGAGCAGTACTTC. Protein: CASSPSGLNYEQYF.

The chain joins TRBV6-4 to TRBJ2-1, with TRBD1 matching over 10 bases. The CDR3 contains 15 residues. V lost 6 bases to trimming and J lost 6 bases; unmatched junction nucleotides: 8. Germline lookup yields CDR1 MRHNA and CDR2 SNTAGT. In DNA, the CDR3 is TGTGCCAGCAGCCTTCTCGGGACAGGGGTCAATGAGCAGTTCTTC. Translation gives CASSLLGTGVNEQFF.

Written as DNA, the CDR3 is TGCGCCAGCAGCCTCTACGCCTCGGACAGGGGGGCCTACGAGCAGTACTTC. Translated, it gives CASSLYASDRGAYEQYF. The rearrangement joins TRBV4-1 to TRBJ2-7; TRBD1 aligns across 10 bases. Germline V gene lookup returns CDR1 MGHRA and CDR2 YSYEKL. Losses at the gene ends were 4 bases for V and 2 bases for J; bases not matched to a gene: 11. This CDR3 comprises 17 residues.

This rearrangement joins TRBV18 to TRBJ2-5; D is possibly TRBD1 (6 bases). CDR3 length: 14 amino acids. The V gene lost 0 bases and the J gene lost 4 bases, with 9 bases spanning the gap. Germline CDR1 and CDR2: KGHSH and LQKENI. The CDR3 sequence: CASSPPSRGETQYF. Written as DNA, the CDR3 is TGTGCCAGCTCACCACCGTCCAGGGGAGAGACCCAGTACTTC.

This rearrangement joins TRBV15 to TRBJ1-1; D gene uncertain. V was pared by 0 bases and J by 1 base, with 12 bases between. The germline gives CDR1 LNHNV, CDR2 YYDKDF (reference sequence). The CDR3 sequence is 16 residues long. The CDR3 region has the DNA TGTGCCACCAGCAGAGAAGGGAGGTTATGGAACACTGAAGCTTTCTTT. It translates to CATSREGRLWNTEAFF.

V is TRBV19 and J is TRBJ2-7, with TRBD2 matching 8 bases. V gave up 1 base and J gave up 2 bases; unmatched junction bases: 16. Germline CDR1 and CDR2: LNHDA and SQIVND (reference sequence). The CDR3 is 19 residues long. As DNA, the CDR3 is TGTGCCAGTAGTATAGTAGAGGGGCGGGAGGTGGCGAGGACCTACGAGCAGTACTTC. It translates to CASSIVEGREVARTYEQYF.

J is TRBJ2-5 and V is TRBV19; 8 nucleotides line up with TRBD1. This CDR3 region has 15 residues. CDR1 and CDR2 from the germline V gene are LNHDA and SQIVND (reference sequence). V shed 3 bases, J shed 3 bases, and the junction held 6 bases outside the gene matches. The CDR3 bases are TGTGCCAGTAGTATGCCGACAGGGGTAAAAGAGACCCAGTACTTC. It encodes CASSMPTGVKETQYF.

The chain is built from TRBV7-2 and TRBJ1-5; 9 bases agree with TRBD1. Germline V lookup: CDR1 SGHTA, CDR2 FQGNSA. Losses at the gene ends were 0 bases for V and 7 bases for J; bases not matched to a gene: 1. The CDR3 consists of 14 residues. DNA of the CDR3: TGTGCCAGCAGCTTAGCGACAGGGGGACAGCCCCAGCATTTT. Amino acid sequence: CASSLATGGQPQHF.

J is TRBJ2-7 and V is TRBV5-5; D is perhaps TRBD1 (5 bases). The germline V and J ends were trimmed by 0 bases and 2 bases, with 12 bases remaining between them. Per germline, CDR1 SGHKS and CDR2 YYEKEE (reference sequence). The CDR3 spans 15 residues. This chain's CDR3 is CASSLGIGHTYEQYF. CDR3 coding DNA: TGTGCCAGCAGCTTGGGCATCGGACATACCTACGAGCAGTACTTC.

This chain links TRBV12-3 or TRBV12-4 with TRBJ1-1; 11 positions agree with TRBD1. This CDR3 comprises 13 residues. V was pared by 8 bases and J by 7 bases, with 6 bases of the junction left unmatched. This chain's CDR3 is CASGRTGGYEAFF. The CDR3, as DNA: TGTGCCAGCGGGAGGACAGGGGGCTATGAAGCTTTCTTT.